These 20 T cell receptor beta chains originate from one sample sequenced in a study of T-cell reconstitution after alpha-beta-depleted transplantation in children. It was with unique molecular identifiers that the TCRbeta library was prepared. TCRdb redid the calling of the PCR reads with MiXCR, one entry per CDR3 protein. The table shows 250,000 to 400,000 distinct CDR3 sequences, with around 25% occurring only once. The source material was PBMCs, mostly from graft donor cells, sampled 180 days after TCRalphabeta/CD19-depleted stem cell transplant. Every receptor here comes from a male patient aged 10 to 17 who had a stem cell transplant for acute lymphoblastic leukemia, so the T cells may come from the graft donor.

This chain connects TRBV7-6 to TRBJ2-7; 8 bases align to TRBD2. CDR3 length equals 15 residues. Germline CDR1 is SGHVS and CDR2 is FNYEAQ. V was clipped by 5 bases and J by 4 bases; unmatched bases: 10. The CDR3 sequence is CASSHGVAGPYEQYF. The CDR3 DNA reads TGTGCCAGCAGCCACGGTGTAGCGGGACCTTACGAGCAGTACTTC.

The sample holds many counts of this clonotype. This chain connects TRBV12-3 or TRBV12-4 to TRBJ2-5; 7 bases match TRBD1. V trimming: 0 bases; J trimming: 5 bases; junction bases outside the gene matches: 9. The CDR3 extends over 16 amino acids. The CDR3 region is CASSLATTGFHETQYF. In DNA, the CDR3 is TGTGCCAGCAGTTTAGCGACGACAGGGTTCCACGAGACCCAGTACTTC.

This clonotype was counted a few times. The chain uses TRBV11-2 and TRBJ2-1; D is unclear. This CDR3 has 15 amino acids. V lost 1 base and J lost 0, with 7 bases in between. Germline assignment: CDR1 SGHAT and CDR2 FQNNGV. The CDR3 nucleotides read TGTGCCAGCAGCTTAGCTGTTCCCTCCTACAATGAGCAGTTCTTC. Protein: CASSLAVPSYNEQFF. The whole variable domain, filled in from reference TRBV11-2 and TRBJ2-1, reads EAGVAQSPRYKIIEKRQSVAFWCNPISGHATLYWYQQILGQGPKLLIQFQNNGVVDDSQLPKDRFSAERLKGVDSTLKIQPAKLEDSAVYLCASSLAVPSYNEQFFGPGTRLTVL.

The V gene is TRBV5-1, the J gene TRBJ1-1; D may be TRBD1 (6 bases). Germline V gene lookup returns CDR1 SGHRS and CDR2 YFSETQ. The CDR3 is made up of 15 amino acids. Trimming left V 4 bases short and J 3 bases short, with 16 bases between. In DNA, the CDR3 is TGCGCCAGCAGCCCCAGGACAGCCTCAGACACTGAAGCTTTCTTT. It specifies CASSPRTASDTEAFF.

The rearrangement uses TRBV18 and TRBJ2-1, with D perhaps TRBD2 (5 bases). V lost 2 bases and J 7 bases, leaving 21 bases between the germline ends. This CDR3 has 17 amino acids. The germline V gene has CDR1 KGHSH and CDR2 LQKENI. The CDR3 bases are TGTGCCAGCTCACCAAACCCTCCGAGGGTGGCGATTAATGAGCAGTTCTTC. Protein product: CASSPNPPRVAINEQFF.

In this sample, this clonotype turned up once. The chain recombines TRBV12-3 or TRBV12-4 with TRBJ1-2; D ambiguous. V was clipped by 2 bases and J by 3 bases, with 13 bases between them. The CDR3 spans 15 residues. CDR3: CASSLLVDGHYGYTF. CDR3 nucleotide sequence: TGTGCCAGCAGTTTATTGGTGGACGGGCACTATGGCTACACCTTC.

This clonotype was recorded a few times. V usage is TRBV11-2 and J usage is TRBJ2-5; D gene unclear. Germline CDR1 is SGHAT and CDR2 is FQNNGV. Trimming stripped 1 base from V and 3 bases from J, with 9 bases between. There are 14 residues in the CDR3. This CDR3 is CASSLVGTKETQYF. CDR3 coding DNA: TGTGCCAGCAGCTTAGTTGGCACGAAAGAGACCCAGTACTTC.

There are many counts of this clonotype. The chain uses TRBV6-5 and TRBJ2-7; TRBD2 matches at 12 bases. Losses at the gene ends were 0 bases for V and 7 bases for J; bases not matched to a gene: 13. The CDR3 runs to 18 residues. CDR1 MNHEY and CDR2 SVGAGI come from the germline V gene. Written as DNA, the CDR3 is TGTGCCAGCAGTTACTCTCCCACTCTAGCGGGAGGGGCGAGGGAGCAGTACTTC. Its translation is CASSYSPTLAGGAREQYF.

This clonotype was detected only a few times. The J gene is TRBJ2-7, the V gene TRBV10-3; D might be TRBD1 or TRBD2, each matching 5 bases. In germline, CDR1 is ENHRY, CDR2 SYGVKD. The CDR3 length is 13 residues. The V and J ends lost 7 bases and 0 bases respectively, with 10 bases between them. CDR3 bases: TGTGCCATCACTGCAGGGAGCTCCTACGAGCAGTACTTC. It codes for CAITAGSSYEQYF.

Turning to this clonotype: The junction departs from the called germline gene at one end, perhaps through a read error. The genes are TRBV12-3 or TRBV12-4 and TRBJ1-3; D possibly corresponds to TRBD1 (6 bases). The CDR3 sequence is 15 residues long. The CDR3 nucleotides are TGTGCCAGCAGTCCGACAGGTTACTCTGGAGACACCATATATTTT. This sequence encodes CASSPTGYSGDTIYF.

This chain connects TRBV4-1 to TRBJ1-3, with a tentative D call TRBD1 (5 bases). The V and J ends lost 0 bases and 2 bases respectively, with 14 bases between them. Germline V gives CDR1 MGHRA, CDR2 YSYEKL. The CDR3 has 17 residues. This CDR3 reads CASSQENRGRAGNTIYF. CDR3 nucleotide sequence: TGCGCCAGCAGCCAAGAAAACCGGGGCAGGGCTGGAAACACCATATATTTT.

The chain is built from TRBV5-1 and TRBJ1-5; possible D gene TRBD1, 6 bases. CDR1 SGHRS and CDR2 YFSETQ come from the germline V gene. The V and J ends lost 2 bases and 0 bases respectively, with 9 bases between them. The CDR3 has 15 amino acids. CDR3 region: CASSFGQHSNQPQHF. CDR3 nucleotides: TGCGCCAGCAGCTTCGGACAGCATAGCAATCAGCCCCAGCATTTT. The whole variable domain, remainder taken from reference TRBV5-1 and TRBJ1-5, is KAGVTQTPRYLIKTRGQQVTLSCSPISGHRSVSWYQQTPGQGLQFLFEYFSETQRNKGNFPGRFSGRQFSNSRSEMNVSTLELGDSALYLCASSFGQHSNQPQHFGDGTRLSIL.

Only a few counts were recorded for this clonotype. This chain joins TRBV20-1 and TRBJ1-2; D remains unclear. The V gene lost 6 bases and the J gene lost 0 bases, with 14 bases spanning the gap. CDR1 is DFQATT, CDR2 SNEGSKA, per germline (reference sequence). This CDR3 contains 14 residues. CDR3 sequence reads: CSAKTELANYGYTF. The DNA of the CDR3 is TGCAGTGCGAAAACGGAGTTAGCTAACTATGGCTACACCTTC.

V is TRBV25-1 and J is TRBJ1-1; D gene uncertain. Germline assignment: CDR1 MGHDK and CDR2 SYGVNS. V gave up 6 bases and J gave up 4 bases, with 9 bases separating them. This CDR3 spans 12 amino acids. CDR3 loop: CASRDGSTEAFF. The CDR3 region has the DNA TGTGCCAGCAGGGACGGAAGCACTGAAGCTTTCTTT.

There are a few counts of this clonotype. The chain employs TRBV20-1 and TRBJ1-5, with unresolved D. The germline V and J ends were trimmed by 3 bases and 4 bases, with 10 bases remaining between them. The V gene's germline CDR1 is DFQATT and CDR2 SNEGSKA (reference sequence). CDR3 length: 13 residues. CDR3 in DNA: TGCAGTGCTAGTTGGACTCCAAATCAGCCCCAGCATTTT. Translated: CSASWTPNQPQHF.

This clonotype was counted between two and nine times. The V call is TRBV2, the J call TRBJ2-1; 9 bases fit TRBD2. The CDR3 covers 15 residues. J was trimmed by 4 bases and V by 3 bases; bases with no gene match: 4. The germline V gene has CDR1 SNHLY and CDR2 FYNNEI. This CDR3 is CASSDRLADYNEQFF. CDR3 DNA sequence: TGTGCCAGCAGTGATCGACTAGCGGATTACAATGAGCAGTTCTTC.

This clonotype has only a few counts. CDR3 sequence reads: CASAGTLNTEAFF. CDR3 coding DNA: TGCGCCAGTGCGGGCACACTGAACACTGAAGCTTTCTTT. The chain links TRBV10-1 to TRBJ1-1; D not resolved. Deletions cut 9 bases from V and 0 bases from J, with 11 bases between. From germline, CDR1 is WNHNN and CDR2 SYGVQD (reference sequence). This CDR3 is built from 13 residues.

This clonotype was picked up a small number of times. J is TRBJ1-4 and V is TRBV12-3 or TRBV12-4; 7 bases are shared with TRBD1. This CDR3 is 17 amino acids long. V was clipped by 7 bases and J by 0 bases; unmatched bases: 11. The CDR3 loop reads CASTLNRGAATNEKLFF. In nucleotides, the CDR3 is TGTGCCAGCACTCTAAACAGGGGTGCCGCAACTAATGAAAAACTGTTTTTT.

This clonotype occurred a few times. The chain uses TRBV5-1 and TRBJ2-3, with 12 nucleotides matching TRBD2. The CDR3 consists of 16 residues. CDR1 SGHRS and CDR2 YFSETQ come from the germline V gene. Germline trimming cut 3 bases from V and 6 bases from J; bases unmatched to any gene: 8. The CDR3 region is CASSSRPGTSGDTQYF. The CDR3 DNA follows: TGCGCCAGCAGCTCTCGCCCCGGGACTAGCGGGGATACGCAGTATTTT.

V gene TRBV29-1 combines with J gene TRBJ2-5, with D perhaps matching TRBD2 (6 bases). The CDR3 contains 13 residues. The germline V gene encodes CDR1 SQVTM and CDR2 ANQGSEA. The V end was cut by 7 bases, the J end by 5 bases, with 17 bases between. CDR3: CSASGLAGETQYF. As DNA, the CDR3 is TGCAGCGCCTCGGGCCTCGCGGGGGAGACCCAGTACTTC.